The rows below give T cell receptor beta chains drawn from one sample of a study of high-grade serous ovarian cancer treatment subgroups. The repertoire was sequenced with immunoSEQ multiplex PCR; TCRdb's copy has only in-frame clones and lacks some. Among some 20,000 clones listed, around 74% were seen once. The sequenced sample was tumor tissue. These receptors all come from a human donor with high-grade serous ovarian cancer. The CDR3 runs from the conserved cysteine through the conserved F or W. D genes are given only for firm matches. Only part of the rows carry a size: once, few, many, or a class if the clone is expanded.

CDR3aa | CDR3nt | j_gene | v_gene | d_gene | len | abundance
CASSLGQGKTDTQYF | TGTGCCAGCAGCTTGGGGCAGGGGAAGACAGATACGCAGTATTTT | TRBJ2-3 | TRBV5-6 | NA | 15 | NA
CASSGQGGGGQPQHF | TGTGCCAGCAGCGGACAGGGGGGAGGTGGTCAGCCCCAGCATTTT | TRBJ1-5 | TRBV9 | TRBD1 | 15 | few
CASSLFVAGGGQETQYF | TGTGCCAGCAGCTTATTCGTAGCCGGTGGTGGTCAAGAGACCCAGTACTTC | TRBJ2-5 | TRBV7-6 | NA | 17 | NA
CASSDRAGTDTQYF | TGTGCCAGCAGTGACAGGGCGGGGACAGATACGCAGTATTTT | TRBJ2-3 | TRBV6-4 | NA | 14 | NA
CASSVAVGQGTDTQYF | TGTGCCAGCAGCGTAGCTGTGGGACAGGGGACAGATACGCAGTATTTT | TRBJ2-3 | TRBV9 | TRBD1 | 16 | NA
CASSLPWPGPYEQYF | TGTGCCAGCAGCTTACCGTGGCCAGGTCCCTACGAGCAGTACTTC | TRBJ2-7 | TRBV5-4 | NA | 15 | NA
CASSYGVNEQFF | TGTGCCAGCAGTTACGGTGTCAATGAGCAGTTCTTC | TRBJ2-1 | TRBV6-6 | NA | 12 | few
CASSSLSGANVLTF | TGTGCCAGCAGTTCTCTCTCTGGGGCCAACGTCCTGACTTTC | TRBJ2-6 | TRBV6-1 | NA | 14 | NA
CASTGLAGPNYEQYF | TGTGCCAGTACCGGACTAGCGGGGCCGAACTACGAGCAGTACTTC | TRBJ2-7 | TRBV19 | TRBD2 | 15 | NA
CASSGTSGSYEQYF | TGTGCCAGCAGCGGGACTAGCGGGAGCTACGAGCAGTACTTC | TRBJ2-7 | TRBV6-5 | TRBD2 | 14 | once
CASSSPPGLAGGGLTYEQYF | TGCGCCAGCAGCTCCCCCCCCGGACTAGCGGGAGGAGGGTTGACCTACGAGCAGTACTTC | TRBJ2-7 | TRBV5-1 | TRBD2 | 20 | NA
CAISESTLGGQETQYF | TGTGCCATCAGTGAGTCGACACTAGGGGGTCAAGAGACCCAGTACTTC | TRBJ2-5 | TRBV10-3 | NA | 16 | NA
CSVRKREGAEAFF | TGCAGCGTTCGGAAGAGGGAAGGGGCTGAAGCTTTCTTT | TRBJ1-1 | TRBV29-1 | NA | 13 | few
CAWSGSLRDTQYF | TGTGCCTGGTCCGGGTCTTTGAGGGATACGCAGTATTTT | TRBJ2-3 | TRBV30 | NA | 13 | NA
CASSQEGTSGLSSYNEQFF | TGCGCCAGCAGCCAAGAGGGGACTAGCGGATTGAGCTCCTACAATGAGCAGTTCTTC | TRBJ2-1 | TRBV4-1 | TRBD2 | 19 | NA
CASSRGNEETQYF | TGCGCCAGCAGCCGGGGGAACGAGGAGACCCAGTACTTC | TRBJ2-5 | TRBV5-1 | NA | 13 | NA
CASSFGQTLTAPSYEQYF | TGTGCCAGCAGCTTTGGCCAAACGTTGACGGCCCCCTCCTACGAGCAGTACTTC | TRBJ2-7 | TRBV5-5 | NA | 18 | NA
CASSFNQPQHF | TGTGCCAGCAGCTTTAATCAGCCCCAGCATTTT | TRBJ1-5 | TRBV5-8 | NA | 11 | NA
CASSIGTSSSYEQYF | TGTGCCAGCAGCATCGGGACTTCTAGCTCCTACGAGCAGTACTTC | TRBJ2-7 | TRBV5-6 | NA | 15 | NA
CASSSDRIQETQYF | TGCGCCAGCAGCTCGGACAGGATACAAGAGACCCAGTACTTC | TRBJ2-5 | TRBV5-1 | TRBD1 | 14 | NA
CASSLNRDNEQFF | TGTGCCAGCAGTTTGAATAGAGATAATGAGCAGTTCTTC | TRBJ2-1 | TRBV27 | NA | 13 | NA
CASSEFKEETQYF | TGTGCCAGCAGTGAATTCAAAGAAGAGACCCAGTACTTC | TRBJ2-5 | TRBV6-1 | NA | 13 | once
CASSFEGNTEAFF | TGCGCCAGCAGCTTTGAGGGGAACACTGAAGCTTTCTTT | TRBJ1-1 | TRBV5-1 | NA | 13 | few
CASSLEGRVRNQPQHF | TGTGCCAGCAGCTTAGAAGGCAGGGTAAGAAATCAGCCCCAGCATTTT | TRBJ1-5 | TRBV7-2 | NA | 16 | NA
CASSIERWENTEAFF | TGTGCCAGTAGTATAGAGCGGTGGGAGAACACTGAAGCTTTCTTT | TRBJ1-1 | TRBV19 | NA | 15 | NA
CASSTDRVNQPQHF | TGTGCCAGCAGCACGGACAGGGTAAATCAGCCCCAGCATTTT | TRBJ1-5 | TRBV7-8 | TRBD1 | 14 | NA
CASSWGQGRLQETQYF | TGTGCCAGCAGCTGGGGACAGGGGAGGCTCCAAGAGACCCAGTACTTC | TRBJ2-5 | TRBV5-8 | TRBD1 | 16 | NA
CASRAQGAGNTIYF | TGTGCCAGCAGAGCACAGGGGGCTGGAAACACCATATATTTT | TRBJ1-3 | TRBV28 | TRBD1 | 14 | NA
CARDGTSYNEQFF | TGTGCCAGGGACGGGACGTCCTACAATGAGCAGTTCTTC | TRBJ2-1 | TRBV6-4 | NA | 13 | NA
CASSYSQNTEAFF | TGTGCCAGCAGTTACTCTCAGAACACTGAAGCTTTCTTT | TRBJ1-1 | TRBV6-5 | NA | 13 | NA
CASSVRVGVNEKLFF | TGTGCCAGCAGCGTACGGGTCGGGGTTAATGAAAAACTGTTTTTT | TRBJ1-4 | TRBV7-8 | NA | 15 | NA
CASSPGEPKETQYF | TGTGCCAGCAGTCCGGGGGAACCTAAAGAGACCCAGTACTTC | TRBJ2-5 | TRBV27 | NA | 14 | NA
CAWSAYNEQFF | TGTGCCTGGAGTGCATACAATGAGCAGTTCTTC | TRBJ2-1 | TRBV30 | NA | 11 | NA
CASRGSYNEQFF | TGTGCCAGCAGGGGCTCCTACAATGAGCAGTTCTTC | TRBJ2-1 | TRBV27 | NA | 12 | medium-sized
CASSIRDRENYGYTF | TGTGCCAGCAGCATCCGGGACAGAGAGAACTATGGCTACACCTTC | TRBJ1-2 | TRBV5-5 | TRBD1 | 15 | NA
CASSSPGQTSYGYTF | TGTGCCAGCAGTTCTCCGGGACAGACCTCCTATGGCTACACCTTC | TRBJ1-2 | TRBV6-6 | TRBD1 | 15 | NA
CASSVVEGLVVPNEQFF | TGTGCCAGCAGCGTAGTGGAGGGACTAGTCGTTCCTAATGAGCAGTTCTTC | TRBJ2-1 | TRBV7-2 | TRBD2 | 17 | NA
CASSQESLGRYF | TGTGCCAGCAGCCAAGAGTCCCTCGGTAGATACTTC | TRBJ2-5 | TRBV2 | NA | 12 | NA
CASSLGALSSYEQYF | TGTGCCAGCAGCTTAGGGGCCTTAAGCTCCTACGAGCAGTACTTC | TRBJ2-7 | TRBV7-2 | NA | 15 | NA
CASSGGQGESQPQHF | TGTGCCAGCAGTGGGGGACAGGGTGAAAGTCAGCCCCAGCATTTT | TRBJ1-5 | TRBV6-1 | TRBD1 | 15 | NA
CASSQDPTGMNTEAFF | TGCGCCAGCAGCCAAGATCCAACAGGGATGAACACTGAAGCTTTCTTT | TRBJ1-1 | TRBV4-3 | NA | 16 | NA
CASSVVTSGSIGELFF | TGTGCCAGCAGCGTAGTAACTAGCGGGAGTATCGGGGAGCTGTTTTTT | TRBJ2-2 | TRBV9 | TRBD2 | 16 | NA
CATSRDLGQGEKLFF | TGTGCCACCAGCAGAGATCTGGGACAAGGTGAAAAACTGTTTTTT | TRBJ1-4 | TRBV15 | NA | 15 | NA
CSVEDSNYGYTF | TGCAGCGTTGAGGACAGTAACTATGGCTACACCTTC | TRBJ1-2 | TRBV29-1 | NA | 12 | NA
CASRGQGGGTEAFF | TGTGCCAGCAGAGGACAGGGGGGAGGAACTGAAGCTTTCTTT | TRBJ1-1 | TRBV2 | TRBD1 | 14 | NA
CSVSGVQSSYEQYF | TGCAGCGTTTCAGGAGTACAGAGCTCCTACGAGCAGTACTTC | TRBJ2-7 | TRBV29-1 | NA | 14 | NA
CASSLRDRGGTEAFF | TGTGCCAGCAGCCTCCGGGACAGGGGAGGTACTGAAGCTTTCTTT | TRBJ1-1 | TRBV5-4 | TRBD1 | 15 | NA
CSVGGTENIQYF | TGCAGCGTGGGGGGGACGGAAAACATTCAGTACTTC | TRBJ2-4 | TRBV29-1 | TRBD2 | 12 | once
CASSLGTVYQPQHF | TGTGCCAGCAGCTTAGGGACAGTGTATCAGCCCCAGCATTTT | TRBJ1-5 | TRBV7-2 | NA | 14 | NA
CASSLALGGRKATDGYTF | TGTGCCAGCAGCTTAGCGCTCGGGGGTCGGAAGGCAACGGATGGCTACACCTTC | TRBJ1-2 | TRBV7-9 | NA | 18 | few